In this sample, the clone carrying this T cell receptor (beta chain) turned up a few times. This sample stems from a study of T-cell memory formation after mild COVID-19. The germline CDR1 and CDR2 sequences are SGHNT and YYREEE (reference sequence). With 4 bases clipped from V and 4 bases from J, the junction kept 7 bases outside the gene matches. The CDR3 totals 14 residues. TCRdb passed the 5' RACE reads through MiXCR, listing each CDR3 protein once. The sample consists of around 29,000 distinct CDR3 sequences, around 10% of them appearing once. This chain links TRBV5-4 with TRBJ1-1, with TRBD1 identical over 7 bases. This receptor was identified in an adult woman who had mild COVID-19 (a few samples of this study predate the infection). Cell type and time point are not known. The sequencing input was PBMCs or a T cell subset sorted from them (not recorded which). The CDR3 nucleotides read TGTGCCAGCAGCGCCCGGGCAGGGGGCACTGAAGCTTTCTTT. Translated, it gives CASSARAGGTEAFF. Full variable domain (rest looked up from reference TRBV5-4 and TRBJ1-1): ETGVTQSPTHLIKTRGQQVTLRCSSQSGHNTVSWYQQALGQGPQFIFQYYREEENGRGNFPPRFSGLQFPNYSSELNVNALELDDSALYLCASSARAGGTEAFFGQGTRLTVV.